One sample yielded the 15 T cell receptor beta chains listed below, sequenced in a study of cytomegalovirus exposure and HLA in healthy donors (dated by TCRdb to the late 2010s). The library came from the immunoSEQ multiplex PCR assay. The multiplex PCR relied on a mix of 60 forward primers for TCR Vbeta segments and 13 reverse primers for TCR Jbeta segments. Drawn from immuneACCESS, this table holds only the in-frame rearrangements with V and J called that TCRdb kept. Clones are partly lost; checked studies trace under half to an unresolved V gene and leave the rest unexplained. The sample table holds nearly 200,000 clones, of which about 76% were seen once. In total, the top ten clones hold approximately 0.39% of the sample. Sequences were obtained from PBMCs. The origin of the receptors is a male donor in good health and CMV-seropositive.

This clone was counted a few times. The rearrangement links TRBV7-2 to TRBJ1-2; 9 nucleotides agree with TRBD1. Germline V gene lookup returns CDR1 SGHTA and CDR2 FQGNSA. The CDR3 length is 14 residues. The J segment lost 7 bases and the V segment lost 5 bases, leaving 8 bases of the junction unmatched. CDR3 sequence: CASSGADRGAGYTF. In nucleotides, the CDR3 is TGTGCCAGCAGCGGGGCGGACAGGGGTGCTGGCTACACCTTC.

This clone has more than one count but fewer than ten. DNA for the CDR3: TGTGCCAGCAGTTTGACTAGCGGGAAGAGTGAGCAGTTCTTC. Protein sequence: CASSLTSGKSEQFF. The V and J genes are TRBV6-6 and TRBJ2-1; 11 nucleotides agree with TRBD2. With V trimmed by 4 bases and J by 9 bases, 5 bases remained unmatched. The germline V gene encodes CDR1 MNHNY and CDR2 SVGAGI (reference sequence). The CDR3 sequence is 14 residues long.

This chain uses TRBV4-3 with TRBJ1-1; 12 positions match TRBD1. The germline V gene encodes CDR1 LGHNA and CDR2 YSLEER. The CDR3 has 15 amino acids. V lost 4 bases and J lost 7; bases outside the gene matches: 7. The CDR3 sequence is CASSPLGTGGNEAFF. The CDR3, as DNA: TGCGCCAGCAGCCCCCTCGGGACAGGGGGCAATGAAGCTTTCTTT.

This clone came up a few times. The rearrangement uses TRBV9 and TRBJ1-4; 7 nucleotides agree with TRBD1. V gave up 3 bases and J gave up 3 bases; unmatched junction bases: 8. This CDR3 has 16 amino acids. Germline lookup yields CDR1 SGDLS and CDR2 YYNGEE. This CDR3 reads CASSANPGQPNEKLFF. The CDR3 DNA sequence: TGTGCCAGCAGCGCCAACCCGGGACAGCCTAATGAAAAACTGTTTTTT.

The J gene is TRBJ1-1, the V gene TRBV2; a weak D match, TRBD1 (5 bases). CDR1 SNHLY and CDR2 FYNNEI come from the germline V gene. The ends were cut back, 6 bases at V and 5 bases at J, with 7 bases in the middle. The CDR3 extends over 11 amino acids. The CDR3 loop is CASRQGTEAFF. The CDR3 DNA reads as TGTGCCAGCAGGCAGGGTACTGAAGCTTTCTTT.

The J gene is TRBJ2-5, the V gene TRBV6-5; D not resolved. The J call may be incorrect, as the DNA end agrees better with TRBJ2-7. Germline V lookup: CDR1 MNHEY, CDR2 SVGAGI. CDR3 length equals 13 residues. The CDR3 bases are TGTGCCAGCGTGAGGAGTGGTTCCTACGAGCAGTACTTC. It encodes CASVRSGSYEQYF.

The chain carries TRBV7-8 and TRBJ1-1; 8 nucleotides agree with TRBD1. The J segment lost 6 bases and the V segment lost 5 bases, leaving 8 bases of the junction unmatched. Germline V gives CDR1 SGHVS, CDR2 FQNEAQ. The length of the CDR3 is 14 residues. CDR3 loop: CASSLDRASAEAFF. CDR3 nucleotide sequence: TGTGCCAGCAGCCTGGACAGGGCTTCTGCTGAAGCTTTCTTT. Drawing the rest from reference TRBV7-8 and TRBJ1-1, the complete variable domain is GAGVSQSPRYKVAKRGQDVALRCDPISGHVSLFWYQQALGQGPEFLTYFQNEAQLDKSGLPSDRFFAERPEGSVSTLKIQRTQQEDSAVYLCASSLDRASAEAFFGQGTRLTVV.

The chain links TRBV6-5 to TRBJ1-2; D ambiguous. Germline lookup yields CDR1 MNHEY and CDR2 SVGAGI. This CDR3 has 10 amino acids. The ends were cut back, 7 bases at V and 7 bases at J, with 7 bases in the middle. The DNA of the CDR3 is TGTGCCAGCATTTCTTTTGGCTACACCTTC. This codes for CASISFGYTF.

The chain recombines TRBV7-2 with TRBJ2-1; the match to TRBD2 covers 15 bases. V dropped 3 bases and J dropped 12; count of bases not matched to a gene: 9. This CDR3 spans 16 amino acids. CDR1 and CDR2 (germline): SGHTA, FQGNSA. The CDR3 coding sequence is TGTGCCAGCAGCTTTCCGGGACTAGCGGGAGGAAGGGCGCAGTTCTTC. Protein product: CASSFPGLAGGRAQFF. The entire variable domain, with the rest obtained from reference TRBV7-2 and TRBJ2-1, is as follows: GAGVSQSPSNKVTEKGKDVELRCDPISGHTALYWYRQSLGQGLEFLIYFQGNSAPDKSGLPSDRFSAERTGGSVSTLTIQRTQQEDSAVYLCASSFPGLAGGRAQFFGPGTRLTVL.

This rearrangement joins TRBV7-2 to TRBJ2-5, with D perhaps TRBD2 (5 bases). Trimming took off 5 bases at V and 3 bases at J, with 10 bases between the two ends. The CDR3 spans 13 residues. Per the germline V gene, CDR1 is SGHTA and CDR2 is FQGNSA. CDR3 residues: CASSLWEKETQYF. For the CDR3, the DNA is TGTGCCAGCAGCCTCTGGGAGAAAGAGACCCAGTACTTC.

This chain connects TRBV28 to TRBJ1-2; 9 bases map to TRBD1. Germline CDR1 MDHEN, CDR2 SYDVKM. This CDR3 spans 13 amino acids. V was pared by 8 bases and J by 6 bases, with 7 bases of the junction left unmatched. The CDR3 coding sequence is TGTGCCAGCGGTGACAGGGGGAGAGATGGCTACACCTTC. Protein product: CASGDRGRDGYTF.

The sample holds a few counts of this clone. The chain is built from TRBV25-1 and TRBJ2-7; perhaps TRBD2 as D (6 bases). CDR3 length: 11 amino acids. The germline V gene has CDR1 MGHDK and CDR2 SYGVNS. V lost 5 bases to trimming and J lost 5 bases, with 7 bases between them. CDR3 DNA sequence: TGTGCCAGCAGTTGGAGGGACGAGCAGTACTTC. Its protein product is CASSWRDEQYF.

This chain uses TRBV19 with TRBJ2-5, with TRBD2 identical over 8 bases. Germline CDR1 and CDR2: LNHDA and SQIVND (reference sequence). The CDR3 is 16 amino acids. J was trimmed by 1 base and V by 5 bases; bases with no gene match: 9. This CDR3 reads CASSGGSSGIQETQYF. The DNA for the CDR3 is TGTGCCAGTAGTGGTGGGAGTAGCGGGATCCAAGAGACCCAGTACTTC. Filled out from reference TRBV19 and TRBJ2-5, the complete variable domain reads DGGITQSPKYLFRKEGQNVTLSCEQNLNHDAMYWYRQDPGQGLRLIYYSQIVNDFQKGDIAEGYSVSREKKESFPLTVTSAQKNPTAFYLCASSGGSSGIQETQYFGPGTRLLVL.

The V and J genes are TRBV1 and TRBJ2-2; the tabulated D call, TRBD2, remains unverified against the DNA. TRBV1 counts as a pseudogene. The CDR3 covers 16 residues. CDR3 DNA: TGCACCAGCAGCCCCCCCGGGGGGGGAGACACCGGGGAGCTGTTTTTT. It encodes CTSSPPGGGDTGELFF.

The chain joins TRBV5-1 to TRBJ1-2, with 7 bases aligning to TRBD1. CDR3 length equals 15 residues. The ends lost 0 bases at V and 6 bases at J; junction bases unmatched: 8. Germline CDR1 SGHRS, CDR2 YFSETQ. Written as DNA, the CDR3 is TGCGCCAGCAGCTTGGTTCTGGCAGGGGGAGATGGCTACACCTTC. Translating it yields CASSLVLAGGDGYTF. Full variable domain (rest looked up from reference TRBV5-1 and TRBJ1-2): KAGVTQTPRYLIKTRGQQVTLSCSPISGHRSVSWYQQTPGQGLQFLFEYFSETQRNKGNFPGRFSGRQFSNSRSEMNVSTLELGDSALYLCASSLVLAGGDGYTFGSGTRLTVV.